This TCR beta chain came from a study of blood T cell repertoires in COVID-19. Study at large: Sites across the United States, Italy and Spain contributed samples from acute and convalescent COVID-19. T cells, B-cell-depleted T cells, or PBMCs provided the cDNA or gDNA that served as material.

Germline assignment: CDR1 MNHEY and CDR2 SVGAGI. J lost 3 bases, V lost 8 bases, and 6 bases had no gene match. The CDR3 has 13 residues. Original processing notes: It was from reference gene primer amplification that nucleated cell counts were estimated. Clones were read by immunoSEQ multiplex PCR, and TCRdb kept only the in-frame ones, dropping some. V, J and clone size are taken as reported in that table, and D and trimming were inferred from the DNA itself. The sample consists of about 120,000 clones, approximately 77% of them appearing once. Sequencing was carried out using peripheral blood. This TCR derives from a human donor in a cohort sampled during active COVID-19. This chain uses TRBV6-5 with TRBJ2-5; 7 bases align to TRBD2. The CDR3 spells CASQSGGEETQYF. In DNA form, the CDR3 reads TGTGCCAGCCAAAGTGGGGGGGAAGAGACCCAGTACTTC.